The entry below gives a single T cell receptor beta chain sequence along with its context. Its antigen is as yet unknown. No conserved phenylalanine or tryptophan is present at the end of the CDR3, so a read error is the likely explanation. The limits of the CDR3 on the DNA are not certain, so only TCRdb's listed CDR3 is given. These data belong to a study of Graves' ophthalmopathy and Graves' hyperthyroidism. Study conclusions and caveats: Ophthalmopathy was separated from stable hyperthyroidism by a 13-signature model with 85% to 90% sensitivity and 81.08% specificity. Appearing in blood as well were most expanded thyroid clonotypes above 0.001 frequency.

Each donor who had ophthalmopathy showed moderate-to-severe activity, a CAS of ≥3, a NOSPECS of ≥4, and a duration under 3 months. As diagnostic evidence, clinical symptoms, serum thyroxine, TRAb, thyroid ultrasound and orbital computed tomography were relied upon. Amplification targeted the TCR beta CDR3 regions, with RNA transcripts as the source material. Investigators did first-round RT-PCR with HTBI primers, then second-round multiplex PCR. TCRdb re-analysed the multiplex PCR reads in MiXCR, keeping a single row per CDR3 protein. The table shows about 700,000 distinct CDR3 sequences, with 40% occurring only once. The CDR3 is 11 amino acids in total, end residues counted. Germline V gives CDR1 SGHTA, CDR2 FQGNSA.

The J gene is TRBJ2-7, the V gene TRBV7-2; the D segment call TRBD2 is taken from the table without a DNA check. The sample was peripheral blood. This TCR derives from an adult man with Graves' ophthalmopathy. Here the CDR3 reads CASSLRTGLAG.